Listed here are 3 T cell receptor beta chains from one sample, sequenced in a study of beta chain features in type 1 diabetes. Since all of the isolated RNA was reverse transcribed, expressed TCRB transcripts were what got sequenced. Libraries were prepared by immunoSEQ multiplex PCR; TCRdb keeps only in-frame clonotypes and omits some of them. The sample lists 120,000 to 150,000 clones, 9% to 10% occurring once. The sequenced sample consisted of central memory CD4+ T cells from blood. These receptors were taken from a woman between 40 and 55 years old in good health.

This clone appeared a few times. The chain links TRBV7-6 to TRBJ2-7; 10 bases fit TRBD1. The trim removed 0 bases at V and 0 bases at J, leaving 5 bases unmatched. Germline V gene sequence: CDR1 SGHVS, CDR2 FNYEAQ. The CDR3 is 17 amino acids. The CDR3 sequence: CASSLAGTGASSYEQYF. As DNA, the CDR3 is TGTGCCAGCAGCTTAGCCGGGACAGGGGCCAGCTCCTACGAGCAGTACTTC.

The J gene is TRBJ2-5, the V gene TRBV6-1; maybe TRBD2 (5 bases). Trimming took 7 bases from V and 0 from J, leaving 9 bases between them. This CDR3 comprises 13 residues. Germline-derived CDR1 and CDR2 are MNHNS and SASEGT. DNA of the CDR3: TGTGCCAGCATGGGAGACCACCAAGAGACCCAGTACTTC. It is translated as CASMGDHQETQYF.

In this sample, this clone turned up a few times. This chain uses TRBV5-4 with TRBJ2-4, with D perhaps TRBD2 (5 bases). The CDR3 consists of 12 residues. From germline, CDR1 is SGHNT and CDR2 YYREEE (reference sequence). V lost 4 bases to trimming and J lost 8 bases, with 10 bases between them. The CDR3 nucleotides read TGTGCCAGCAGCCGGGCGGAGGACATTCAGTACTTC. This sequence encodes CASSRAEDIQYF.